This entry lists 5 T cell receptor beta chains sequenced from one sample in a study of shared clonotypes between healthy human individuals. Libraries were prepared by immunoSEQ multiplex PCR; TCRdb keeps only in-frame clonotypes and omits some of them. The data hold around 700,000 clones, with approximately 79% observed a single time. The specimen sequenced was memory CD4+ T cells sorted from blood. The subset was: CD45RA-negative fraction. These receptors came from a woman in her twenties or thirties in good health.

The chain combines TRBV27 with TRBJ2-7; TRBD1 is a possible D gene (5 bases). Per the germline V gene, CDR1 is MNHEY and CDR2 is SMNVEV (reference sequence). The V gene lost 6 bases and the J gene lost 3 bases, with 18 bases spanning the gap. This CDR3 contains 15 residues. The CDR3 spells CASRGRRDNYYEQYF. The CDR3 region has the DNA TGTGCCAGCAGAGGGCGCAGGGATAACTACTACGAGCAGTACTTC.

The chain is built from TRBV5-8 and TRBJ1-5; D is undetermined. The CDR3 totals 12 residues. Deletions cut 1 base from V and 3 bases from J, with 2 bases between. The germline V gene encodes CDR1 SGHTS and CDR2 YDEGEE. This chain's CDR3 is CASSLYNQPQHF. The CDR3 DNA follows: TGTGCCAGCAGCTTGTACAATCAGCCCCAGCATTTT.

This chain uses TRBV5-1 with TRBJ2-5; possible D gene TRBD1, 6 bases. The ends were cut back, 3 bases at V and 8 bases at J, with 11 bases in the middle. CDR1 is SGHRS and CDR2 is YFSETQ in the germline V gene. The CDR3 spans 12 residues. The CDR3 DNA reads TGCGCCAGCAGCTGGACAGACAGTACCCAGTACTTC. Protein sequence: CASSWTDSTQYF. Based on the CDR3 plus reference TRBV5-1 and TRBJ2-5, the full variable domain is KAGVTQTPRYLIKTRGQQVTLSCSPISGHRSVSWYQQTPGQGLQFLFEYFSETQRNKGNFPGRFSGRQFSNSRSEMNVSTLELGDSALYLCASSWTDSTQYFGPGTRLLVL.

This clone showed up many times. V is TRBV6-5 and J is TRBJ2-2; D is uncertain. This CDR3 comprises 13 residues. The germline V gene has CDR1 MNHEY and CDR2 SVGAGI. V shed 2 bases and J shed 9 bases, with 10 bases lying between them. CDR3: CASSYELGRELFF. DNA for the CDR3: TGTGCCAGCAGTTACGAGCTTGGAAGGGAGCTGTTTTTT.

The chain recombines TRBV21-1 with TRBJ1-1. TRBV21-1 represents a pseudogene. The CDR3 is 8 residues long. The CDR3 protein is CASSRAFF. In DNA form, the CDR3 reads TGTGCCAGCAGTAGGGCTTTCTTT.